Listed below are T cell receptor beta chains from one sample, sequenced in a study of breast tumors, draining lymph nodes, adjacent tissues. A single record per CDR3 protein comes from TCRdb applying MiXCR to the multiplex PCR reads. Altogether around 43,000 distinct CDR3 sequences are present, roughly 24% being singletons, with the ten largest covering 6.5% to 8%. The sequencing sample was made of breast tumor tissue. The receptors stem from a female donor with breast cancer. Some clones in this sample may be carry-over from other donors' samples. Both conserved end residues are part of each CDR3. The D gene is left open where the match is weak. Part of the rows lack a size; the others show once, few, many or a class for expanded clones.

v_gene	abundance	d_gene	j_gene	CDR3nt	CDR3aa
TRBV3-1	few	TRBD2	TRBJ2-3	TGTGCCAGCAGCCAAGTGCTTATTGGGGCTAGCGGGGATTCATGGACGCAGTATTTT	CASSQVLIGASGDSWTQYF
TRBV28	many	-	TRBJ1-5	TGTGCCAGCAGTATAGGGTATAGCAATCAGCCCCAGCATTTT	CASSIGYSNQPQHF
TRBV7-9	once	-	TRBJ1-1	TGTGCCAGCAGCCCCACACAGGGTTCAGCTTTCTTT	CASSPTQGSAFF
TRBV6-5	many	-	TRBJ2-7	TGTGCCAGCGGCGGGACAGGCGACCTAGCGGGGCTCCCTAGGGAGCAGTACTTC	CASGGTGDLAGLPREQYF
TRBV3-1	-	TRBD1	TRBJ1-5	TGTGCCAGCAGCCGGACAGGGACCAATCAGCCCCAGCATTTT	CASSRTGTNQPQHF
TRBV10-3	many	-	TRBJ1-2	TGTGCCATCGGCCAGGAGCAGTCCCCAGGTGGCTACACCTTC	CAIGQEQSPGGYTF
TRBV6-5	-	-	TRBJ2-6	TGTGCCAGCGGGAACAGGGCGGGGCACTCCGCCGGGGCCAACGTCCTGACTTTC	CASGNRAGHSAGANVLTF
TRBV3-1	-	TRBD2	TRBJ2-7	TGTGCCAGCAGCCAGGTCCTCGGGACTAACTACGAGCAGTACTTC	CASSQVLGTNYEQYF
TRBV7-2	few	TRBD1	TRBJ2-1	TGTGCCGGCAGCCACGACAGGGACTCCTACAATGAGCAGTTCTTC	CAGSHDRDSYNEQFF
TRBV7-6	many	-	TRBJ2-5	TGTGCCAGCAGCTTAGCGTGGTCTGCGGGAAGGGAGACCCAGTACTTC	CASSLAWSAGRETQYF
TRBV9	many	-	TRBJ1-2	TGTGCCAGCAGCCGGACGGACGGAGCTAACTATGGCTACACCTTC	CASSRTDGANYGYTF
TRBV29-1	many	TRBD2	TRBJ2-1	TGCAGCGGGACTAGCGGGAGTAAAGGGTACAATGAGCAGTTCTTC	CSGTSGSKGYNEQFF
TRBV20-1	medium-sized	TRBD2	TRBJ2-1	TGCAGTGCTTGGCCAGCGGGAGTTTACAATGAGCAGTTCTTC	CSAWPAGVYNEQFF
TRBV24-1	once	TRBD2	TRBJ2-7	TGTGCCACCAGTGATCGCTTAGCGGGAGCTGGCGAGCAGTACTTC	CATSDRLAGAGEQYF
TRBV7-6	many	-	TRBJ2-5	TGTGCCAGCAGCCCCATCGGGGTCCAAGAGACCCAGTACTTC	CASSPIGVQETQYF